The 19 T cell receptor beta chains below come from one sample, sequenced in a study of T-cell memory formation after mild COVID-19. MiXCR was run by TCRdb on the 5' RACE reads, yielding one entry per CDR3 protein. The table lists about 610,000 distinct CDR3 sequences, roughly 17% of them singletons, with 8.1% in the top ten. The sequenced sample consisted of PBMCs or a T cell subset sorted from them (not recorded which). These receptors all come from an adult woman who had mild COVID-19 (a few samples of this study predate the infection). Cell type and time point are not known.

This clonotype occurred a few times. The chain links TRBV3-1 to TRBJ2-7, with 9 positions matching TRBD1. Germline CDR1 reads LGHDT; CDR2 reads YNNKEL (reference sequence). The J segment lost 6 bases and the V segment lost 1 base, leaving 7 bases of the junction unmatched. The CDR3 is made up of 15 amino acids. The CDR3 nucleotides are TGTGCCAGCAGCCAAGGCCGGGACAGGGAACGCGAGCAGTACTTC. As protein: CASSQGRDREREQYF.

This clonotype was seen a single time. J is TRBJ2-1 and V is TRBV3-1; 9 bases map to TRBD2. CDR1 and CDR2 from the germline V gene are LGHDT and YNNKEL (reference sequence). The CDR3 length is 14 residues. Trimming cost V 6 bases and J 9 bases; bases outside gene matches: 9. The CDR3 spells CASRRIAGASEQFF. DNA of the CDR3: TGTGCCAGCAGGAGAATAGCGGGAGCGAGTGAGCAGTTCTTC.

In this sample, this clonotype turned up many times. The chain couples TRBV25-1 to TRBJ2-6; 8 nucleotides line up with TRBD1. J was trimmed by 0 bases and V by 4 bases; bases with no gene match: 2. CDR1 MGHDK and CDR2 SYGVNS come from the germline V gene. This CDR3 is built from 16 residues. The CDR3 reads CASSVTGGSGANVLTF. CDR3 DNA: TGTGCCAGCAGTGTAACAGGGGGCTCTGGGGCCAACGTCCTGACTTTC.

This clonotype showed up many times. The chain has TRBV6-2 or TRBV6-3 and TRBJ2-2; 10 bases are shared with TRBD2. The germline V gene has CDR1 MNHEY and CDR2 SVGEGT. With V trimmed by 5 bases and J by 6 bases, 9 bases remained unmatched. This CDR3 contains 16 residues. The CDR3 DNA is TGTGCCAGCAGTGACGGGGCTAGCGGGAGCGCCGGGGAGCTGTTTTTT. Residues: CASSDGASGSAGELFF.

This clonotype has just a few counts. The genes are TRBV12-3 or TRBV12-4 and TRBJ1-1; 7 positions agree with TRBD1. This CDR3 spans 13 amino acids. J was trimmed by 7 bases and V by 5 bases; bases with no gene match: 7. In DNA, the CDR3 is TGTGCCAGCAGTATACTGGGGACAGATGAAGCTTTCTTT. Amino acids: CASSILGTDEAFF.

This clonotype occurred a few times. The rearrangement joins TRBV4-2 to TRBJ2-1, with 8 bases lining up with TRBD2. J gave up 5 bases and V 0 bases, and 9 bases lay outside the gene matches. The CDR3 is 17 amino acids. Germline V gene data show CDR1 as LGHNA and CDR2 as YNFKEQ. CDR3 residues: CASSQEGLVLPDNEQFF. CDR3 in DNA: TGTGCCAGCAGCCAAGAGGGACTAGTATTACCTGACAATGAGCAGTTCTTC.

This clonotype was counted only a few times. For the CDR3, the DNA is TGCAGTGCCCTCAGGGGGCCGGCTAATGAAAAACTGTTTTTT. Protein: CSALRGPANEKLFF. The chain uses TRBV20-1 and TRBJ1-4; 8 bases match TRBD1. V dropped 6 bases and J dropped 3; count of bases not matched to a gene: 6. The length of the CDR3 is 14 residues. Germline V CDR1 and CDR2: DFQATT, SNEGSKA (reference sequence).

This clonotype was counted many times. CDR3 bases: TGTGCCAGCAGCTTAGGACTAGCGGGAGCCGGGGAGCTGTTTTTT. Protein product: CASSLGLAGAGELFF. This chain links TRBV7-2 with TRBJ2-2; 12 bases align to TRBD2. V was clipped by 1 base and J by 6 bases; unmatched bases: 0. This CDR3 is 15 amino acids long. Germline-derived CDR1 and CDR2 are SGHTA and FQGNSA.

J is TRBJ1-1 and V is TRBV5-6; D is unresolved. CDR1 is SGHDT and CDR2 is YYEEEE in the germline V gene. CDR3 size: 16 residues. The V end was cut by 4 bases, the J end by 7 bases, with 23 bases between. The DNA of the CDR3 is TGTGCCAGCAGCCCGGCGGGAGTTGGTGTCGGTATTGAAGCTTTCTTT. This codes for CASSPAGVGVGIEAFF.

This clonotype has more than one count but fewer than ten. The genes are TRBV4-1 and TRBJ2-1; D is possibly TRBD2 (6 bases). Looked up from germline, CDR1 is MGHRA and CDR2 is YSYEKL. The CDR3 totals 17 residues. Trimming stripped 3 bases from V and 4 bases from J, with 19 bases between. Here the CDR3 DNA reads TGCGCCAGCAGCCAGAATGGGGACTTAAGCTGGTACAATGAGCAGTTCTTC. Amino acid sequence: CASSQNGDLSWYNEQFF.

In its sample, this clonotype was seen a few times. The chain links TRBV29-1 to TRBJ2-7; 9 bases are shared with TRBD1. The CDR3 length is 15 residues. V trimming: 1 base; J trimming: 1 base; junction bases outside the gene matches: 5. The V gene's germline CDR1 is SQVTM and CDR2 ANQGSEA. CDR3 nucleotides: TGCAGCGTTGAAGTTCCGGGACAGGGTTCCTACGAGCAGTACTTC. Translating it yields CSVEVPGQGSYEQYF.

Many counts were recorded for this clonotype. The chain is built from TRBV5-1 and TRBJ1-6, with D perhaps TRBD1 (6 bases). The length of the CDR3 is 15 residues. The V end was cut by 3 bases, the J end by 6 bases, with 13 bases between. Germline CDR1 is SGHRS and CDR2 is YFSETQ. The CDR3 sequence: CASSSNGGINSPLHF. In DNA, the CDR3 is TGCGCCAGCAGCTCGAACGGGGGCATTAATTCACCCCTCCACTTT.

The J gene is TRBJ1-5, the V gene TRBV5-1; no reliable D call. CDR3 length: 13 residues. V lost 3 bases and J lost 3, with 7 bases in between. Germline CDR1 and CDR2: SGHRS and YFSETQ. Here the CDR3 DNA reads TGCGCCAGCAGCTCGTGGCCCAATCAGCCCCAGCATTTT. Encoded protein: CASSSWPNQPQHF.

This clonotype was detected only once. The chain uses TRBV20-1 and TRBJ2-7; 10 bases are a match to TRBD2. This CDR3 comprises 11 residues. Germline V lookup: CDR1 DFQATT, CDR2 SNEGSKA (reference sequence). V shed 5 bases and J 6 bases; nucleotides not matched to a gene: 1. CDR3 DNA: TGCAGTGCTCGACTAGCGGGCGAGCAGTACTTC. It is translated as CSARLAGEQYF.

This clonotype was counted only a few times. The gene calls are TRBV5-1 and TRBJ2-2; no definite D call. The CDR3 is 13 amino acids. Germline V gene sequence: CDR1 SGHRS, CDR2 YFSETQ. Trimming took 6 bases from V and 3 from J, leaving 9 bases between them. The CDR3 spells CASKGFDTGELFF. Written as DNA, the CDR3 is TGCGCCAGCAAAGGGTTTGACACCGGGGAGCTGTTTTTT. The full variable domain, rest sourced from reference TRBV5-1 and TRBJ2-2, is KAGVTQTPRYLIKTRGQQVTLSCSPISGHRSVSWYQQTPGQGLQFLFEYFSETQRNKGNFPGRFSGRQFSNSRSEMNVSTLELGDSALYLCASKGFDTGELFFGEGSRLTVL.

The chain has TRBV9 and TRBJ2-1, with 11 bases matching TRBD2. There are 16 residues in the CDR3. V was pared by 7 bases and J by 8 bases, with 14 bases of the junction left unmatched. Germline-derived CDR1 and CDR2 are SGDLS and YYNGEE. This CDR3 reads CASAVSLAGGRDEQFF. CDR3 DNA: TGTGCCAGCGCTGTCTCTCTAGCGGGAGGTAGAGATGAGCAGTTCTTC.

The chain couples TRBV4-2 to TRBJ2-1; tentatively, D is TRBD1 (5 bases). Germline V lookup: CDR1 LGHNA, CDR2 YNFKEQ. The V end was cut by 6 bases, the J end by 2 bases, with 20 bases between. This CDR3 comprises 17 residues. The CDR3 DNA reads TGTGCCAGCAGACCTGGCCCTCACTCAGGGACCTACAATGAGCAGTTCTTC. This translates into CASRPGPHSGTYNEQFF.

This clonotype was picked up many times. This chain uses TRBV5-1 with TRBJ2-7; 8 bases map to TRBD1. There are 14 residues in the CDR3. Germline loops: CDR1 SGHRS, CDR2 YFSETQ. The V segment lost 3 bases and the J segment 2 bases; nucleotides outside the gene matches: 4. CDR3 DNA: TGCGCCAGCAGCTCACCGGGACAGGCCTACGAGCAGTACTTC. Translating gives CASSSPGQAYEQYF.

This clonotype was detected a few times. The chain recombines TRBV10-3 with TRBJ2-1; the match to TRBD1 covers 7 bases. Germline V lookup: CDR1 ENHRY, CDR2 SYGVKD. The CDR3 length is 14 residues. V lost 8 bases to trimming and J lost 8 bases; unmatched junction nucleotides: 12. The CDR3 DNA reads TGTGCCATCTCTACAGGGGCCACCAGTGATGAGCAGTTCTTC. Its translation: CAISTGATSDEQFF.